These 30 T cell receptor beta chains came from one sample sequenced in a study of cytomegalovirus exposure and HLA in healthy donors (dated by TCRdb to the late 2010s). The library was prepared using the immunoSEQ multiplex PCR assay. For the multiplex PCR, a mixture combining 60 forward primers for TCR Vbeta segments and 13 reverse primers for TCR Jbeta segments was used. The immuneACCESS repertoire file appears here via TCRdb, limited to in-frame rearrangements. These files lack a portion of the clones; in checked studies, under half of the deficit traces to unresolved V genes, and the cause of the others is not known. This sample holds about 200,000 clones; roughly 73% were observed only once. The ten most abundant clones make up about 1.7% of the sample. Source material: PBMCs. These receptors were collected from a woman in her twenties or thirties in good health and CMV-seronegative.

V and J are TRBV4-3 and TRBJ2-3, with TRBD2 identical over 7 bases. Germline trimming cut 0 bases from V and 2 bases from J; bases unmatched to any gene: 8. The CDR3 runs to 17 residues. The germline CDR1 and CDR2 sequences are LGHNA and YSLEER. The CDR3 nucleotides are TGCGCCAGCAGCCAAGATAGCGCTAGCGGACTCACAGATACGCAGTATTTT. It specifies CASSQDSASGLTDTQYF.

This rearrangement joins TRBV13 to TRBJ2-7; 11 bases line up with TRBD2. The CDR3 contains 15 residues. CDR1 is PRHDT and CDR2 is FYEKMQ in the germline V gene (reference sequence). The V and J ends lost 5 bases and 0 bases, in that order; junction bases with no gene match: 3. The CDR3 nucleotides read TGTGCCAGCAGCGAGGGACTAGCGGACTCCTACGAGCAGTACTTC. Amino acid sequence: CASSEGLADSYEQYF.

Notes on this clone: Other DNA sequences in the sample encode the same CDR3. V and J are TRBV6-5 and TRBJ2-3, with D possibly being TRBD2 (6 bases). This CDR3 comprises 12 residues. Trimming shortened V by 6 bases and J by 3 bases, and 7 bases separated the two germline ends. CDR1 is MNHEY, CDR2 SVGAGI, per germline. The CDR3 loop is CASSRGTDTQYF. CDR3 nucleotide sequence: TGTGCCAGCAGCCGGGGGACAGATACGCAGTATTTT.

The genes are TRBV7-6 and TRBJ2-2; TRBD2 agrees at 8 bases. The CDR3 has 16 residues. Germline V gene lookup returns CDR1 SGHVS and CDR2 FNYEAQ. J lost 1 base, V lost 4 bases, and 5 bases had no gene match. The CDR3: CASSSISGRNTGELFF. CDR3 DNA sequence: TGTGCCAGCAGCTCTATAAGCGGGAGGAACACCGGGGAGCTGTTTTTT.

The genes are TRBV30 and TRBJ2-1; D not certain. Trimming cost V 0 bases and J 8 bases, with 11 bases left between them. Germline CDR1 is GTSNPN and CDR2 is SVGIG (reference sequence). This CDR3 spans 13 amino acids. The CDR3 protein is CAWSVIPLDEQFF. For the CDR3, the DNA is TGTGCCTGGAGTGTAATCCCCCTAGATGAGCAGTTCTTC.

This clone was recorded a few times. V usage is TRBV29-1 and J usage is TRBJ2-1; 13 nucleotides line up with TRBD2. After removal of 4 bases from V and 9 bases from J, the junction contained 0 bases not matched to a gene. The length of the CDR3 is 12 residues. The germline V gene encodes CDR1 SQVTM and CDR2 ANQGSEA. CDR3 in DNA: TGCAGCGTTGGGACTAGCGGGAGTGAGCAGTTCTTC. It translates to CSVGTSGSEQFF.

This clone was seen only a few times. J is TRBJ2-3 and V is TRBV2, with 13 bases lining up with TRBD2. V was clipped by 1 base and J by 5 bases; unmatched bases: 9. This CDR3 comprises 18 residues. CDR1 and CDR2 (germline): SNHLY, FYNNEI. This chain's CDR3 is CASSEVTSGGARGDTQYF. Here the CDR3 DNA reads TGTGCCAGCAGTGAAGTAACTAGCGGGGGGGCCAGGGGAGATACGCAGTATTTT.

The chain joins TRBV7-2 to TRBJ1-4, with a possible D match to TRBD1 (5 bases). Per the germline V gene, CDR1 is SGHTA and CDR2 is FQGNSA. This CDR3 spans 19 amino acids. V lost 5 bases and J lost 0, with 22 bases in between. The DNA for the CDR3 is TGTGCCAGCAGCCCGCGCGGGATTGAAGAGACAGCAACTAATGAAAAACTGTTTTTT. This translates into CASSPRGIEETATNEKLFF.

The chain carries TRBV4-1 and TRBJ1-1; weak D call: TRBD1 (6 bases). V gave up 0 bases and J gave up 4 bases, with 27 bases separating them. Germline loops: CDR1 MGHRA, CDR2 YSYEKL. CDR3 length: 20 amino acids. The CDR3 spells CASSQEFVVSRRGRGTEAFF. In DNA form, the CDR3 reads TGCGCCAGCAGCCAAGAGTTCGTGGTCAGTCGACGAGGCAGGGGCACTGAAGCTTTCTTT.

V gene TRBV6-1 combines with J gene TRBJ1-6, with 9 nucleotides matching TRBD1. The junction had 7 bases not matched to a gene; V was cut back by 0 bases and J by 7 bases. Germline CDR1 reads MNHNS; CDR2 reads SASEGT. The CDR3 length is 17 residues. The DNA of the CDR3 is TGTGCCAGCAGTGAAGCAGCCCCGGGACAGGGAAATTCACCCCTCCACTTT. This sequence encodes CASSEAAPGQGNSPLHF.

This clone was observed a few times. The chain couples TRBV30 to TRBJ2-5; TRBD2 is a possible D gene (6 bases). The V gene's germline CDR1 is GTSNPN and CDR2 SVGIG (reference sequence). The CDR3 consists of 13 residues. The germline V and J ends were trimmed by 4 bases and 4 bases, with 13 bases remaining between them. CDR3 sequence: CAWMQRVRETQYF. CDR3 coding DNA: TGTGCCTGGATGCAGCGGGTAAGAGAGACCCAGTACTTC.

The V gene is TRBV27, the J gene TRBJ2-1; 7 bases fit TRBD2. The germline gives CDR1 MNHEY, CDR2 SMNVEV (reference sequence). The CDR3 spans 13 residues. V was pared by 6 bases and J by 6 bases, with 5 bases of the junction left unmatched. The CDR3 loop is CASRAGLVNEQFF. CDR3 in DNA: TGTGCCAGCAGGGCCGGACTAGTCAATGAGCAGTTCTTC.

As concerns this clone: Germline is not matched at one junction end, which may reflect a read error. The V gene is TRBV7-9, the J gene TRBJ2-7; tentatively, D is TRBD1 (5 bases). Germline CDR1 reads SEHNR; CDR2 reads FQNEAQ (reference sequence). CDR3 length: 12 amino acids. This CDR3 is CSSSYDSYEQYF. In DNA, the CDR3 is TGTTCCAGCAGCTACGACAGCTACGAGCAGTACTTC.

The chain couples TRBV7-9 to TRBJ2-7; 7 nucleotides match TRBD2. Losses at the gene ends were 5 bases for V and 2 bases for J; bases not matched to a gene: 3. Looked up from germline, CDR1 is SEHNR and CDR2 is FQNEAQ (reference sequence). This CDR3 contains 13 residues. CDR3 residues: CASSPSGTYEQYF. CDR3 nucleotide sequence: TGTGCCAGCAGCCCTAGCGGAACCTACGAGCAGTACTTC.

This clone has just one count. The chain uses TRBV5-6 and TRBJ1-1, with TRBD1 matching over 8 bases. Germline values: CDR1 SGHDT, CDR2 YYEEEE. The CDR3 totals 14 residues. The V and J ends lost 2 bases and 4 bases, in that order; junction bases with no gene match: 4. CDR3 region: CASSLTGGGTEAFF. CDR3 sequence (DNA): TGTGCCAGCAGCTTAACAGGGGGTGGCACTGAAGCTTTCTTT.

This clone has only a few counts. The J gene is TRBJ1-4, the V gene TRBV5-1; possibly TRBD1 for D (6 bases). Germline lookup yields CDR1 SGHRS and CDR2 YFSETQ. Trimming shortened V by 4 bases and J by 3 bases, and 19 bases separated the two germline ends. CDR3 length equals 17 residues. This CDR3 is CASSGTDSTIPNEKLFF. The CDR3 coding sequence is TGCGCCAGCAGCGGGACGGACAGCACCATCCCTAATGAAAAACTGTTTTTT.

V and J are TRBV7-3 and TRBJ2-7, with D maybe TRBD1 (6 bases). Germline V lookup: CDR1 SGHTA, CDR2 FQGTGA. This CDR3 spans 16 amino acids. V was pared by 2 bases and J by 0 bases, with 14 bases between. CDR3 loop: CASSLEWGLSSYEQYF. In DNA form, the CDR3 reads TGTGCCAGCAGCTTAGAGTGGGGGCTAAGCTCCTACGAGCAGTACTTC.

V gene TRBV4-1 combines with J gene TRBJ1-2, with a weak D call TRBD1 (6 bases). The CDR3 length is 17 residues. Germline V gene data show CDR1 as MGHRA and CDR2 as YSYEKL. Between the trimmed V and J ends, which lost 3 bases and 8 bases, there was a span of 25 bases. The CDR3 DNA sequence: TGCGCCAGCAGCCAGGGGAGGGGGAGGGGTAGGGTGGGGGGCTACACCTTC. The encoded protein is CASSQGRGRGRVGGYTF.

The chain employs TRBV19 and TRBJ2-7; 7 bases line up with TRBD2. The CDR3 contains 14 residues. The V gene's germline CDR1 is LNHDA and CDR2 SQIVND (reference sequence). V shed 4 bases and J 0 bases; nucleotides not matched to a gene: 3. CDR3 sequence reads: CASSKGGSSYEQYF. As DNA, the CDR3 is TGTGCCAGTAGTAAAGGCGGGAGCTCCTACGAGCAGTACTTC. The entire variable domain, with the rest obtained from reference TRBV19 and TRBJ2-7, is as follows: DGGITQSPKYLFRKEGQNVTLSCEQNLNHDAMYWYRQDPGQGLRLIYYSQIVNDFQKGDIAEGYSVSREKKESFPLTVTSAQKNPTAFYLCASSKGGSSYEQYFGPGTRLTVT.

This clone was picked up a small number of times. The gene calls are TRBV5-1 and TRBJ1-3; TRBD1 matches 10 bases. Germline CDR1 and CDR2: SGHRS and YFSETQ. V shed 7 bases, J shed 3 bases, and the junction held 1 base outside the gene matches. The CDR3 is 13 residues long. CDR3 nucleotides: TGCGCCAGCGGGACAGGGGTTGGAAACACCATATATTTT. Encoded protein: CASGTGVGNTIYF.

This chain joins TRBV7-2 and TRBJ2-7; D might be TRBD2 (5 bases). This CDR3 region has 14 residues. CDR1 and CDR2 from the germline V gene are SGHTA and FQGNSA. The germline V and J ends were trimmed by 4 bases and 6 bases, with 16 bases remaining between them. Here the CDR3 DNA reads TGTGCCAGCAGCTGGTCACGATTAGAGGGCGAGCAGTACTTC. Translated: CASSWSRLEGEQYF.

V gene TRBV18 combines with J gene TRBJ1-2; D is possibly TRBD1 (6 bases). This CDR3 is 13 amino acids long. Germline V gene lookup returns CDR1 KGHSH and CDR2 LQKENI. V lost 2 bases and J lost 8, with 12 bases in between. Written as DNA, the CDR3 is TGTGCCAGCTCACCAGGACAGAGGTCCGGCTACACCTTC. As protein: CASSPGQRSGYTF.

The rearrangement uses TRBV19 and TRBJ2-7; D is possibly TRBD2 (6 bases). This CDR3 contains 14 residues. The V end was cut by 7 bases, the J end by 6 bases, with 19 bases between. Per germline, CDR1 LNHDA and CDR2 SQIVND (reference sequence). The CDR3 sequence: CASNAGTALSEQYF. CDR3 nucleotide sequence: TGTGCCAGTAATGCCGGGACTGCGCTGAGCGAGCAGTACTTC.

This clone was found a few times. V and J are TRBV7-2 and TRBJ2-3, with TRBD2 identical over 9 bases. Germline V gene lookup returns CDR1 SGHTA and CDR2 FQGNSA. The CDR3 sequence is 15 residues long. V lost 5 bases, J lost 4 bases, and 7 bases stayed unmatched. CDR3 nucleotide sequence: TGTGCCAGCAGCGTTAGCGGGGGCCCCGCAGATACGCAGTATTTT. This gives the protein CASSVSGGPADTQYF.

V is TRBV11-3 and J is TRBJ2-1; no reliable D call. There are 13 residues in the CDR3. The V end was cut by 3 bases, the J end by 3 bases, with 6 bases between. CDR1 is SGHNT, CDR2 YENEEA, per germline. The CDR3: CASSFRLYNEQFF. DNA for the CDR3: TGTGCCAGCAGCTTTCGACTCTACAATGAGCAGTTCTTC.

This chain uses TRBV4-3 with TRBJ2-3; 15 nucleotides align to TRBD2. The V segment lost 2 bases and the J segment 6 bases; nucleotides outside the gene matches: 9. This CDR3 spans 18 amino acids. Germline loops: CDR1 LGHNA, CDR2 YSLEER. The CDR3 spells CASSQQTWTSGRGDTQYF. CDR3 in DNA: TGCGCCAGCAGCCAACAAACCTGGACTAGCGGGAGGGGCGATACGCAGTATTTT.

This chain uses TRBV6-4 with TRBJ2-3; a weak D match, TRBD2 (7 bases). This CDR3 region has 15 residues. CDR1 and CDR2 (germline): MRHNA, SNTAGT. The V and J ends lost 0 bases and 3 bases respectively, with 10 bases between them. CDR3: CASSDSGGPTDTQYF. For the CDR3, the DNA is TGTGCCAGCAGTGACTCGGGGGGGCCGACAGATACGCAGTATTTT.

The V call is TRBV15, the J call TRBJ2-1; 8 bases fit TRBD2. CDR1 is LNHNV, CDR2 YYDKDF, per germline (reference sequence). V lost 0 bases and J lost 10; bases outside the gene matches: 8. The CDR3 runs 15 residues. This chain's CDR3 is CATSRDLAGGYEQFF. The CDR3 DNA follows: TGTGCCACCAGCAGAGATCTCGCGGGAGGCTACGAGCAGTTCTTC.

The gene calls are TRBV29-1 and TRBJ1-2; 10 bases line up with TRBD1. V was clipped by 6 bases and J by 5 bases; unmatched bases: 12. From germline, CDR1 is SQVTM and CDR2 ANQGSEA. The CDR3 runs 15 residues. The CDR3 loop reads CSVNTLQGQGYGYTF. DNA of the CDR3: TGCAGCGTGAACACCCTCCAGGGACAGGGGTATGGCTACACCTTC. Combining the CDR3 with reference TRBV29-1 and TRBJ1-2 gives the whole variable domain SAVISQKPSRDICQRGTSLTIQCQVDSQVTMMFWYRQQPGQSLTLIATANQGSEATYESGFVIDKFPISRPNLTFSTLTVSNMSPEDSSIYLCSVNTLQGQGYGYTFGSGTRLTVV.

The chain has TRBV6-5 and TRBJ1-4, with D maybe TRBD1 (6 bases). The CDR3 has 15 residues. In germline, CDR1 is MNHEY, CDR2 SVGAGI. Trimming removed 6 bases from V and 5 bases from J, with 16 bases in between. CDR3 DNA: TGTGCCAGCAGCATCACAGGGCAGTTGAATGAAAAACTGTTTTTT. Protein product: CASSITGQLNEKLFF.